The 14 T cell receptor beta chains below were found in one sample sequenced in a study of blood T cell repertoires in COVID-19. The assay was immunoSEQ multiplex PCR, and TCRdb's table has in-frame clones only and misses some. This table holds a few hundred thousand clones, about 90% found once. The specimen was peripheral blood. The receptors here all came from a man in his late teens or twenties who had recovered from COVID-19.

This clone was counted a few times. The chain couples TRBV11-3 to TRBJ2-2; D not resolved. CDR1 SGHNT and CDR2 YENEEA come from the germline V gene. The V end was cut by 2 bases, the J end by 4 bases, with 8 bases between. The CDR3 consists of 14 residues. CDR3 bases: TGTGCCAGCAGCTTACGAGCTAGCACCGGGGAGCTGTTTTTT. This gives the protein CASSLRASTGELFF. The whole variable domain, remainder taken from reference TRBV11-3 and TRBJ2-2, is EAGVVQSPRYKIIEKKQPVAFWCNPISGHNTLYWYLQNLGQGPELLIRYENEEAVDDSQLPKDRFSAERLKGVDSTLKIQPAELGDSAVYLCASSLRASTGELFFGEGSRLTVL.

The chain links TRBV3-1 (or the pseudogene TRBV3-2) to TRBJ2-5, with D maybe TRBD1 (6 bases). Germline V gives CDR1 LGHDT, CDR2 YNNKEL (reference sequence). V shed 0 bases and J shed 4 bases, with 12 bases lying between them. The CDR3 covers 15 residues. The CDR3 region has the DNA TGTGCCAGCAGCCAAGAATGGGGGCTCGGAGAGACCCAGTACTTC. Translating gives CASSQEWGLGETQYF.

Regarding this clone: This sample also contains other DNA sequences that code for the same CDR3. In DNA, the CDR3 is TGTGCCACCAGTCGGGACAGGGACTACGAGCAGTACTTC. Amino acids: CATSRDRDYEQYF. The genes are TRBV15 and TRBJ2-7; 9 positions match TRBD1. Germline CDR1 reads LNHNV; CDR2 reads YYDKDF (reference sequence). This CDR3 region has 13 residues. Trimming at V came to 6 bases and at J to 3 bases, leaving 3 bases not matched to a gene.

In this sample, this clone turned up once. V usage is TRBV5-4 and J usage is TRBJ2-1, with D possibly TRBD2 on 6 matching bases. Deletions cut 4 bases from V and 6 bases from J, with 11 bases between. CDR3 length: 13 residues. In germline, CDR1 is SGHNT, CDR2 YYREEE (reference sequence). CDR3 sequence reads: CASSIVSGNEQFF. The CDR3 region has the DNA TGTGCCAGCAGCATAGTTAGCGGCAATGAGCAGTTCTTC.

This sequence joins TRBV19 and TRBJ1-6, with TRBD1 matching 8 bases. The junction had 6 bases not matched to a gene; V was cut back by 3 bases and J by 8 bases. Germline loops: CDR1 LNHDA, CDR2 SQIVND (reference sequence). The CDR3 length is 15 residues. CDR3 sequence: CASSIGQGGHSPLHF. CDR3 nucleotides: TGTGCCAGTAGTATTGGACAGGGAGGGCATTCACCCCTCCACTTT.

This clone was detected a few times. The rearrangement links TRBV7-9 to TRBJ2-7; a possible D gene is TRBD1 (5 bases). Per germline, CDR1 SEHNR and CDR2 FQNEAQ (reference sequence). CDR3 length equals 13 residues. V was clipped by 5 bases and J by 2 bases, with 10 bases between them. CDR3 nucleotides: TGTGCCAGCAGCCTGGACATAACCTACGAGCAGTACTTC. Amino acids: CASSLDITYEQYF. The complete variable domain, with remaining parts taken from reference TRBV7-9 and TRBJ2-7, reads DTGVSQNPRHKITKRGQNVTFRCDPISEHNRLYWYRQTLGQGPEFLTYFQNEAQLEKSRLLSDRFSAERPKGSFSTLEIQRTEQGDSAMYLCASSLDITYEQYFGPGTRLTVT.

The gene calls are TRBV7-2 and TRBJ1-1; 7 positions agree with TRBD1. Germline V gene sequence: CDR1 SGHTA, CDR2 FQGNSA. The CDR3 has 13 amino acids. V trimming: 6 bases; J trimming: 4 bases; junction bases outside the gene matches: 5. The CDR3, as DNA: TGTGCCAGCAGGCTACAGGGGTCCACTGAAGCTTTCTTT. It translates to CASRLQGSTEAFF.

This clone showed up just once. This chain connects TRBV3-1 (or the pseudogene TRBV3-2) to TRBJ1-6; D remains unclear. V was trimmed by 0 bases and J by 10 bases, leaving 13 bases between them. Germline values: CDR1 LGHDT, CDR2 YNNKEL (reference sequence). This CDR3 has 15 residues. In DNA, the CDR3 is TGTGCCAGCAGCCAAGAGGCGAACTCAGGATCACCCCTCCACTTT. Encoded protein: CASSQEANSGSPLHF.

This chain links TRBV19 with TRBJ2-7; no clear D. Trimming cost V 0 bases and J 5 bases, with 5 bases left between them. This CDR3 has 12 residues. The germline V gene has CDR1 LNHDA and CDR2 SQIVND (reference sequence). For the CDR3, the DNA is TGTGCCAGTAGTATAGACAGGAACGAGCAGTACTTC. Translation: CASSIDRNEQYF.

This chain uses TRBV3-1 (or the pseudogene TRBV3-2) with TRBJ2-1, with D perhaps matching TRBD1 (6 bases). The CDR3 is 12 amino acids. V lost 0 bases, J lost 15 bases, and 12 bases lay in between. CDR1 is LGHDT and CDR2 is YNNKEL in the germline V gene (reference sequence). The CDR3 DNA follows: TGTGCCAGCAGCCAAGAACCACAGGGTCCGTTCTTC. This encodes CASSQEPQGPFF.

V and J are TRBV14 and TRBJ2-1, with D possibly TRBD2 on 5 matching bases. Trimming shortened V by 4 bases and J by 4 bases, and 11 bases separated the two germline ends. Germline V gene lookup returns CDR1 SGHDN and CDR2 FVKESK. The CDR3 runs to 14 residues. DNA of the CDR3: TGTGCCAGCAGCCTAATCGGGAATTACAATGAGCAGTTCTTC. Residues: CASSLIGNYNEQFF.

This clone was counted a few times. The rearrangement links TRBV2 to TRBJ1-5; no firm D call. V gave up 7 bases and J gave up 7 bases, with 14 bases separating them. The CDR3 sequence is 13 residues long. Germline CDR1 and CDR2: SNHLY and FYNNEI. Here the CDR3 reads CASTGGLPQPQHF. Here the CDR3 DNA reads TGTGCCAGCACCGGCGGGCTGCCCCAGCCCCAGCATTTT.

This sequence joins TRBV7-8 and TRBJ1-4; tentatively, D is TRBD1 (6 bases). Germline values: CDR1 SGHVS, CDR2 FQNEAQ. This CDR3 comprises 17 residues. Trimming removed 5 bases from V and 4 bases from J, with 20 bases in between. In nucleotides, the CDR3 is TGTGCCAGCAGCCCTGGGGCAGGGGCCCCCCTTAATGAAAAACTGTTTTTT. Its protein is CASSPGAGAPLNEKLFF.

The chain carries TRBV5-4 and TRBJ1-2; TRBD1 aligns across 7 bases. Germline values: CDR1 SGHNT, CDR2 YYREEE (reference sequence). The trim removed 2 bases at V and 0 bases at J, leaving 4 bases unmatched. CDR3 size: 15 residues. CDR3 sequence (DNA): TGTGCCAGCAGCTTTGACAGGGCGACTAACTATGGCTACACCTTC. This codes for CASSFDRATNYGYTF.